Listed below are T cell receptor beta chains from one sample, sequenced in a study of cytomegalovirus exposure and HLA in healthy donors. Libraries were prepared by immunoSEQ multiplex PCR; TCRdb keeps only in-frame clonotypes and omits some of them. The data show 150,000 or so clones, 82% seen once. The sequencing input was PBMCs. The source of these receptors is a man younger than 30 in good health and CMV-seropositive. Both conserved end residues are part of each CDR3. D genes are given only for firm matches. For some rows the clone size is stated as once, few or many, or as a class when expanded; others skip it.

size,D,J,V,CDR3,DNA
-,TRBD1,TRBJ2-2,TRBV5-1,CASSVDRGSTGELFF,TGCGCCAGCAGCGTCGACAGGGGATCCACCGGGGAGCTGTTTTTT
-,TRBD2,TRBJ2-5,TRBV6-1,CASSDQLAGLKTQYF,TGTGCCAGCAGTGATCAGCTAGCGGGGTTGAAGACCCAGTACTTC
-,TRBD1,TRBJ1-2,TRBV19,CASRDRGYGYTF,TGTGCCAGTAGGGACAGGGGATATGGCTACACCTTC
-,-,TRBJ2-5,TRBV6-5,CASSPLLAGQETQYF,TGTGCCAGCAGTCCTCTACTAGCTGGGCAAGAGACCCAGTACTTC
-,-,TRBJ1-2,TRBV4-1,CASSQDLLRGGYGYTF,TGCGCCAGCAGCCAAGATCTCCTCCGGGGGGGCTATGGCTACACCTTC
-,TRBD1,TRBJ2-3,TRBV18,CASSPPNRGLNTDTQYF,TGTGCCAGCTCACCGCCAAACAGGGGTCTTAACACAGATACGCAGTATTTT
-,-,TRBJ2-3,TRBV5-4,CASSLGGGSTDTQYF,TGTGCCAGCAGCTTGGGCGGAGGTAGCACAGATACGCAGTATTTT
once,-,TRBJ2-7,TRBV15,CATSREGGGEQYF,TGTGCCACCAGCAGAGAGGGGGGAGGAGAGCAGTACTTC
-,TRBD1,TRBJ2-1,TRBV7-2,CASSLFYLGQYVNEQFF,TGTGCCAGCAGCTTGTTTTATCTGGGACAGTATGTCAATGAGCAGTTCTTC
-,-,TRBJ2-1,TRBV6-5,CASSYSIRDRQFF,TGTGCCAGCAGTTACTCGATACGAGACAGGCAGTTCTTC
-,-,TRBJ1-5,TRBV2,CASRAYSNQPQHF,TGTGCCAGCAGGGCTTATAGCAATCAGCCCCAGCATTTT
-,-,TRBJ2-1,TRBV4-1,CASSQGIGGERAPSYNEQFF,TGCGCCAGCAGCCAAGGGATCGGAGGGGAGCGGGCGCCCTCCTACAATGAGCAGTTCTTC
few,-,TRBJ2-1,TRBV5-1,CASSRDSYNEQFF,TGCGCCAGCAGCCGGGACTCCTACAATGAGCAGTTCTTC
-,TRBD2,TRBJ2-7,TRBV2,CASREAGGQVYEQYF,TGTGCCAGCAGGGAAGCGGGAGGCCAAGTCTACGAGCAGTACTTC
-,TRBD1,TRBJ1-6,TRBV4-1,CASSSGQGLDNSPLHF,TGCGCCAGCAGCTCAGGACAGGGGCTAGATAATTCACCCCTCCACTTT
-,-,TRBJ2-7,TRBV9,CASSVGTTYEQYF,TGTGCTAGCAGCGTCGGGACAACCTACGAGCAGTACTTC
-,TRBD1,TRBJ2-2,TRBV5-4,CASSRPGQGAAGELFF,TGTGCCAGCAGCCGGCCGGGACAGGGGGCTGCCGGGGAGCTGTTTTTT
-,-,TRBJ1-2,TRBV9,CASSARGGYTF,TGTGCCAGCAGCGCCAGGGGCGGCTACACCTTC
-,-,TRBJ1-5,TRBV6-5,CASSKGRSLQPQHF,TGTGCCAGCAGCAAGGGGAGGTCCCTCCAGCCCCAGCATTTT
-,TRBD2,TRBJ2-1,TRBV11-3,CASSPGTGLRGDEQFF,TGTGCCAGCAGCCCCGGAACCGGGCTTCGGGGGGATGAGCAGTTCTTC
-,TRBD1,TRBJ1-2,TRBV6-5,CASSFRTGAYGYTF,TGTGCCAGCAGCTTTAGGACAGGGGCCTATGGCTACACCTTC
-,TRBD1,TRBJ2-5,TRBV7-2,CASSLGAGGRETQYF,TGTGCCAGCAGCTTAGGGGCAGGGGGTAGGGAGACCCAGTACTTC
-,TRBD1,TRBJ1-2,TRBV28,CASSLLTGGNGYTF,TGTGCCAGCAGTTTGTTGACAGGGGGTAATGGCTACACCTTC
-,TRBD1,TRBJ1-1,TRBV29-1,CSVEDLDRTSGANTEAFF,TGCAGCGTTGAAGACCTGGACAGGACCTCTGGGGCGAACACTGAAGCTTTCTTT
-,-,TRBJ1-3,TRBV10-1,CASSVSSGNTIYF,TGCGCCAGCAGTGTGAGCTCTGGAAACACCATATATTTT
-,-,TRBJ1-5,TRBV9,CASSAPSGGLHNQPQHF,TGTGCCAGCAGCGCGCCTTCGGGGGGACTACACAATCAGCCCCAGCATTTT
-,TRBD2,TRBJ2-3,TRBV4-1,CASSLRRGRTDTQYF,TGCGCCAGCAGCCTAAGACGCGGGAGAACAGATACGCAGTATTTT
-,TRBD1,TRBJ2-7,TRBV28,CASSSPRDSDLLRYEQYF,TGTGCCAGCAGTTCCCCCCGGGACAGTGACCTTCTGCGGTACGAGCAGTACTTC
few,TRBD1,TRBJ1-1,TRBV2,CASSETGTVEAFF,TGTGCCAGCAGTGAAACGGGGACAGTCGAAGCTTTCTTT
-,-,TRBJ1-2,TRBV10-3,CAISESSVGYTF,TGTGCCATCAGTGAGTCATCGGTAGGCTACACCTTC
-,-,TRBJ1-1,TRBV6-6,CASTEVWGEAFF,TGTGCCAGCACGGAGGTCTGGGGTGAAGCTTTCTTT
few,-,TRBJ1-5,TRBV7-2,CASSAEQGQGQPQHF,TGTGCCAGCAGCGCCGAACAGGGACAAGGGCAGCCCCAGCATTTT
-,TRBD1,TRBJ1-3,TRBV7-8,CASSPGQGVSGNTIYF,TGTGCCAGCAGCCCGGGACAGGGAGTCTCTGGAAACACCATATATTTT
-,-,TRBJ2-7,TRBV6-1,CASSATYEQYF,TGTGCCAGCAGTGCCACCTACGAGCAGTACTTC
-,-,TRBJ1-1,TRBV27,CASSLGTNTEAFF,TGTGCCAGCAGTTTAGGCACGAACACTGAAGCTTTCTTT
-,-,TRBJ1-3,TRBV6-1,CASSEGPVLNTIYF,TGTGCCAGCAGTGAAGGGCCAGTATTGAACACCATATATTTT
-,-,TRBJ2-5,TRBV9,CASSVAEGYQETQYF,TGTGCCAGCAGCGTAGCGGAGGGGTACCAAGAGACCCAGTACTTC
-,TRBD1,TRBJ1-3,TRBV5-5,CASSSQGAIGNTIYF,TGTGCCAGCAGCTCACAGGGGGCGATTGGAAACACCATATATTTT
-,TRBD2,TRBJ2-7,TRBV5-1,CASSPTGGTKEQYF,TGCGCCAGCAGCCCAACCGGGGGGACCAAGGAGCAGTACTTC
-,-,TRBJ2-7,TRBV6-5,CASSYSAGTYEQYF,TGTGCCAGCAGTTACTCCGCAGGGACCTACGAGCAGTACTTC
-,-,TRBJ1-5,TRBV13,CASSFKGFQPQHF,TGTGCCAGCAGTTTCAAGGGGTTTCAGCCCCAGCATTTT
-,TRBD2,TRBJ2-1,TRBV5-6,CASSSFSGRAYEQFF,TGTGCCAGCAGCTCCTTTAGCGGGAGGGCCTATGAGCAGTTCTTC
-,TRBD1,TRBJ2-4,TRBV5-4,CASSFTGASKNIQYF,TGTGCCAGCAGCTTCACAGGGGCGTCCAAAAACATTCAGTACTTC
-,-,TRBJ2-7,TRBV5-1,CASSLTGSYEQYF,TGCGCCAGCAGCTTAACAGGGTCCTACGAGCAGTACTTC
-,TRBD1,TRBJ2-7,TRBV5-1,CASSSRPGQGTEQYF,TGCGCCAGCAGCTCGAGGCCGGGACAGGGCACCGAGCAGTACTTC
-,TRBD1,TRBJ2-7,TRBV27,CASSGGDRVYEQYF,TGTGCCAGCAGTGGAGGGGACAGGGTCTACGAGCAGTACTTC